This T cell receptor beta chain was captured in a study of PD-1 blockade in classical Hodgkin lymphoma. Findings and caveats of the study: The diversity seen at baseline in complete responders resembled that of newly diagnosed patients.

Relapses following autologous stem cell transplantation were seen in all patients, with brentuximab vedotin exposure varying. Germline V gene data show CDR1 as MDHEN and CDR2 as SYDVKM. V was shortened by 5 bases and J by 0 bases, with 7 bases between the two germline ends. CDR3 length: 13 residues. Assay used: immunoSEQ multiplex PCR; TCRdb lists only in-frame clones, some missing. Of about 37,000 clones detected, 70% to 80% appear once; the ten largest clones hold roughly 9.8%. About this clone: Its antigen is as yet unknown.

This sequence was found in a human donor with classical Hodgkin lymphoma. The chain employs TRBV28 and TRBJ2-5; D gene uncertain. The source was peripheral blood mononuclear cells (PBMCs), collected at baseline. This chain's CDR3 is CASSKSYQETQYF. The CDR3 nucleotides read TGTGCCAGCAGTAAATCGTACCAAGAGACCCAGTACTTC.